The text below deals with one T cell receptor (beta chain). As yet, its antigen is unknown. This may be a read error: a much more frequent sequence differs by one nucleotide. These data originate in a study of molecular identifiers for immune sequencing clone quantification. Study-wide points: Because of identical TCR molecules sharing a barcode, sizes of highly expanded clones could be underestimated.

In the sort, naive CD8 T cells were defined as CD8+CD4-CCR7+CD45RA+. MiXCR, run by TCRdb on the PCR reads, gives a single entry per CDR3 protein. The data contain about 640,000 distinct CDR3 sequences, roughly 21% of them singletons. Deletions cut 1 base from V and 5 bases from J, with 14 bases between. Germline CDR1 SGHTA, CDR2 FQGNSA. The CDR3 covers 15 residues. The sample taken for sequencing was naive CD8+ T cells from blood, with Jurkat cell RNA spiked in. Subset reported: FACS-sorted CD8+CD4-CCR7+CD45RA+ naive T cells. This receptor was taken from a human donor in good health. Some libraries in this study had Jurkat cell RNA spiked in. The chain uses TRBV7-2 and TRBJ1-1; D is uncertain. The CDR3 coding sequence is TGTGCCAGCAGCTTAGGGCCGGCCCCGGGGACTGAAGCTTTCTTT. It yields the protein CASSLGPAPGTEAFF.